The rows below give T cell receptor beta chains drawn from one sample of a study of blood T cell repertoires in COVID-19. Repertoires were generated with immunoSEQ multiplex PCR, while TCRdb's copy carries only in-frame clones and drops some. The sample lists roughly 120,000 clones, 75% to 90% occurring once. The specimen sequenced was peripheral blood. These receptors were taken from a woman older than 75 with COVID-19, enrolled during active disease. Each CDR3 is given with its conserved first and last residue. The order of the fields is D gene, clone size, V gene, J gene, CDR3 DNA, CDR3 protein. The D gene is left open where the match is weak. Clone size is given for some rows only: seen once, a few or many times, or a class if the clone is expanded.

D gene: TRBD2
clone size: .
V gene: TRBV9
J gene: TRBJ2-7
CDR3 DNA: TGTGCCAGCAGCGTAGGGGAGGGGACGCAGTACTTC
CDR3 protein: CASSVGEGTQYF

D gene: TRBD1
clone size: .
V gene: TRBV19
J gene: TRBJ2-7
CDR3 DNA: TGTGCCAGTAGCTTTACGGGACAGGGGATCTACGAGCAGTACTTC
CDR3 protein: CASSFTGQGIYEQYF

D gene: TRBD2
clone size: .
V gene: TRBV3-1/TRBV3-2
J gene: TRBJ2-7
CDR3 DNA: TGTGCCAGCAGCCAGCTGGGACTAGAGGTCTACGAGCAGTACTTC
CDR3 protein: CASSQLGLEVYEQYF

D gene: .
clone size: few
V gene: TRBV7-2
J gene: TRBJ2-1
CDR3 DNA: TGTGCCAGCAGCTTAGTTGCTTGGGCCACCGGTAATGAGCAGTTCTTC
CDR3 protein: CASSLVAWATGNEQFF

D gene: TRBD1
clone size: .
V gene: TRBV19
J gene: TRBJ1-2
CDR3 DNA: TGTGCCAGTAGTGACCGGGACAGGGCCGGCTACACCTTC
CDR3 protein: CASSDRDRAGYTF

D gene: .
clone size: once
V gene: TRBV9
J gene: TRBJ1-2
CDR3 DNA: TGTGCCAGCAGGGGGCAGGGAAGGATGGGAAACTATGGCTACACCTTC
CDR3 protein: CASRGQGRMGNYGYTF

D gene: TRBD2
clone size: .
V gene: TRBV24-1
J gene: TRBJ2-1
CDR3 DNA: TGTGCCACCAGTGACCGGACTAGCGGGAGTAGGAATGAGCAGTTCTTC
CDR3 protein: CATSDRTSGSRNEQFF

D gene: .
clone size: .
V gene: TRBV9
J gene: TRBJ1-1
CDR3 DNA: TGTGCCAGCAGCGTATCCCCAGGGCTTAGTGGTATCACTGAAGCTTTCTTT
CDR3 protein: CASSVSPGLSGITEAFF

D gene: .
clone size: .
V gene: TRBV7-2
J gene: TRBJ2-1
CDR3 DNA: TGTGCCAGCAGCCTAGTGGGGAGAAATGAGCAGTTCTTC
CDR3 protein: CASSLVGRNEQFF

D gene: .
clone size: .
V gene: TRBV6-2/TRBV6-3
J gene: TRBJ1-5
CDR3 DNA: TGTGCCAGCAGTTACTCGATCGGGGTTAGCAATCAGCCCCAGCATTTT
CDR3 protein: CASSYSIGVSNQPQHF

D gene: .
clone size: few
V gene: TRBV2
J gene: TRBJ1-2
CDR3 DNA: TGTGCCACCGTATTTGACAGAGCTAACTATGGCTACACCTTC
CDR3 protein: CATVFDRANYGYTF

D gene: .
clone size: .
V gene: TRBV7-9
J gene: TRBJ2-5
CDR3 DNA: TGTGCCAGCAGCTTAGAAGCTGGGAGGGAGACCCAGTACTTC
CDR3 protein: CASSLEAGRETQYF

D gene: .
clone size: .
V gene: TRBV2
J gene: TRBJ2-5
CDR3 DNA: TGTGCCGCTCAGGGAACCGGGCCTAGAGAGACCCAGTACTTC
CDR3 protein: CAAQGTGPRETQYF

D gene: TRBD1
clone size: .
V gene: TRBV15
J gene: TRBJ2-1
CDR3 DNA: TGTGCCACCAGCAGACGAGGACAGGGGTTGCACAATGAGCAGTTCTTC
CDR3 protein: CATSRRGQGLHNEQFF

D gene: .
clone size: .
V gene: TRBV27
J gene: TRBJ2-3
CDR3 DNA: TGTGCCAGCAGTTTAAGAGGGTGGGGCACAGATACGCAGTATTTT
CDR3 protein: CASSLRGWGTDTQYF

D gene: .
clone size: .
V gene: TRBV11-2
J gene: TRBJ2-7
CDR3 DNA: TGTGCCAGCAGCTTGGACAGCGGTTTGGGGGAGCAGTACTTC
CDR3 protein: CASSLDSGLGEQYF

D gene: TRBD2
clone size: .
V gene: TRBV7-2
J gene: TRBJ2-2
CDR3 DNA: TGTGCCAGCAGCTTAGTCGGTCTAGCGGGAGACCCCGGGGAGCTGTTTTTT
CDR3 protein: CASSLVGLAGDPGELFF

D gene: .
clone size: few
V gene: TRBV20-1
J gene: TRBJ2-1
CDR3 DNA: TGCAGCGGGGTCTTTGGTAATGAGCAGTTCTTC
CDR3 protein: CSGVFGNEQFF

D gene: .
clone size: .
V gene: TRBV7-3
J gene: TRBJ1-1
CDR3 DNA: TGTGCCAGCAGCTTAAACGGAGGCGAGTCCGCCAACGCTTTCTTT
CDR3 protein: CASSLNGGESANAFF

D gene: .
clone size: .
V gene: TRBV5-1
J gene: TRBJ1-1
CDR3 DNA: TGCGCCAGCAGCGTCCCTCTGGACAGTCGCGCTGAAGCTTTCTTT
CDR3 protein: CASSVPLDSRAEAFF